This TCR beta chain was sequenced for a study of T cells in localized non-small cell lung cancer. Study-level points and caveats: Detection in adjacent lung was observed for a median around 55 of the top 100 tumor clones.

Profiled with immunoSEQ multiplex PCR; TCRdb holds only in-frame clones, not every one. This sample has roughly 30,000 clones, with roughly 90% found just once. Turning to this clone: Its antigen is as yet unknown.

Here the sequenced sample was peripheral blood mononuclear cells, taken before any cancer treatment. The receptor was isolated from a woman aged 35 to 70 with stage III lung adenocarcinoma.

The CDR3 DNA is TGTGCCTGGAGCGACTACAGGGGGCTCGCCTCACCCCTCCACTTT. Its protein product is CAWSDYRGLASPLHF. This chain uses TRBV30 with TRBJ1-6; 9 nucleotides align to TRBD1. The CDR3 length is 15 residues. The V segment lost 3 bases and the J segment 10 bases; nucleotides outside the gene matches: 10. Germline CDR1 is GTSNPN and CDR2 is SVGIG (reference sequence).